This T cell receptor (beta chain) was identified in a study of blood T cell repertoires in COVID-19. Across the study: PBMCs, B-cell-depleted T cells, or T cells were the source of the cDNA or gDNA that made up the material.

Original handling: Nucleated cell number was recorded as an estimate derived from reference gene primer amplification. TCRdb's table, derived via immunoSEQ multiplex PCR, lists solely in-frame clones and lacks some. V and J calls and clone size are those listed in that table; D and trimming were worked out from the DNA. The sample includes about 81,000 clones, 90% to 95% of them seen just once. This CDR3 spans 15 amino acids. Germline loops: CDR1 MNHEY, CDR2 SMNVEV (reference sequence). J was trimmed by 7 bases and V by 3 bases; bases with no gene match: 9. Sequenced input: peripheral blood. The sequence was collected from a human donor with active COVID-19. The donor label of this sample is uncertain. This rearrangement joins TRBV27 to TRBJ2-1, with 7 bases lining up with TRBD1. The CDR3 is CASSFRTGVLNEQFF. CDR3 nucleotide sequence: TGTGCCAGCAGTTTTAGGACAGGAGTTTTAAATGAGCAGTTCTTC.